The 28 T cell receptor beta chains in this list originate from one sample, sequenced in a study of shared clonotypes between healthy human individuals. Clones were read by immunoSEQ multiplex PCR, and TCRdb kept only the in-frame ones, dropping some. The repertoire holds about 1.1 million clones, with roughly 80% as singletons. Material for sequencing was memory CD4+ T cells from PBMCs. Subset here: CD45RA-negative fraction. These receptors originate from a man between 18 and 29 years old in good health. Some clones in this sample may be carry-over from other donors' samples.

This clone was seen more than once but under ten times. Other DNA variants within this sample encode the same CDR3. The genes are TRBV29-1 and TRBJ2-5; D could derive from TRBD1 or TRBD2 (7 bases each). Germline CDR1 is SQVTM and CDR2 is ANQGSEA. This CDR3 comprises 12 residues. The ends were cut back, 5 bases at V and 5 bases at J, with 12 bases in the middle. The CDR3 reads CSVRQGGETQYF. The CDR3 nucleotides read TGCAGCGTTAGACAGGGAGGGGAGACCCAGTACTTC.

The chain carries TRBV18 and TRBJ2-7, with D hard to call. CDR1 and CDR2 from the germline V gene are KGHSH and LQKENI. There are 14 residues in the CDR3. Trimming pared 3 bases from V and 5 bases from J, leaving 14 bases between. The CDR3: CASSPDRIRHEQYF. The CDR3 DNA sequence: TGTGCCAGCTCACCGGACCGGATTCGCCACGAGCAGTACTTC.

This sequence joins TRBV11-1 and TRBJ2-5; D perhaps matches TRBD2 (5 bases). The CDR3 has 15 amino acids. Per germline, CDR1 SGHAT and CDR2 FQDESV (reference sequence). The ends were cut back, 10 bases at V and 3 bases at J, with 21 bases in the middle. CDR3 protein: CAIRAVQRGKETQYF. In DNA form, the CDR3 reads TGTGCCATCCGGGCGGTTCAAAGAGGGAAAGAGACCCAGTACTTC.

This clone was found once. V and J are TRBV29-1 and TRBJ2-5; 7 nucleotides agree with TRBD1. V shed 4 bases and J 5 bases; nucleotides not matched to a gene: 10. This CDR3 spans 14 amino acids. Germline V lookup: CDR1 SQVTM, CDR2 ANQGSEA. The CDR3 reads CSVGSAGGRETQYF. For the CDR3, the DNA is TGCAGCGTTGGGTCGGCAGGGGGTCGGGAGACCCAGTACTTC.

This chain uses TRBV5-4 with TRBJ2-7; 8 nucleotides agree with TRBD2. Looked up from germline, CDR1 is SGHNT and CDR2 is YYREEE (reference sequence). The V gene end was trimmed by 4 bases and the J gene end by 1 base; junction bases not matched to a gene: 10. The CDR3 sequence is 16 residues long. DNA for the CDR3: TGTGCCAGCAGCCCTGGCGGGGGGACTACGTCCTACGAGCAGTACTTC. Its translation: CASSPGGGTTSYEQYF.

With regard to this clone: Other DNA sequences in this specimen translate into the identical CDR3. The V gene is TRBV27, the J gene TRBJ1-3, with D possibly being TRBD1 (6 bases). Trimming removed 4 bases at V and 2 bases at J, with 9 bases between. CDR3 size: 14 residues. Germline V CDR1 and CDR2: MNHEY, SMNVEV (reference sequence). Here the CDR3 DNA reads TGTGCCAGCAGTTCGGGGGCGGCTGGAAACACCATATATTTT. It is translated as CASSSGAAGNTIYF.

In this sample, this clone turned up many times. The chain carries TRBV5-8 and TRBJ2-2, with 8 bases matching TRBD1. CDR1 and CDR2 from the germline V gene are SGHTS and YDEGEE. There are 15 residues in the CDR3. V trimming: 1 base; J trimming: 7 bases; junction bases outside the gene matches: 6. The CDR3 spells CASSLPGTGGGELFF. DNA of the CDR3: TGTGCCAGCAGCTTGCCTGGGACAGGCGGCGGGGAGCTGTTTTTT. Drawing the rest from reference TRBV5-8 and TRBJ2-2, the complete variable domain is EAGVTQSPTHLIKTRGQQATLRCSPISGHTSVYWYQQALGLGLQFLLWYDEGEERNRGNFPPRFSGRQFPNYSSELNVNALELEDSALYLCASSLPGTGGGELFFGEGSRLTVL.

The CDR3 nucleotides read TGTGCCAGCAGCAGGGGTGCCAACGTCCTGACTTTC. Encoded protein: CASSRGANVLTF. The V and J genes are TRBV2 and TRBJ2-6, with D possibly TRBD1 on 6 matching bases. Germline lookup yields CDR1 SNHLY and CDR2 FYNNEI. This CDR3 contains 12 residues. With 6 bases removed from V and 7 bases from J, the gap between germline ends came to 7 bases.

CDR3 region: CASSLGLAGRTDTQYF. The CDR3 nucleotides are TGTGCCAGCAGCTTAGGACTAGCGGGTCGCACAGATACGCAGTATTTT. This chain joins TRBV7-3 and TRBJ2-3; 11 bases are shared with TRBD2. The CDR3 totals 16 residues. Germline assignment: CDR1 SGHTA and CDR2 FQGTGA. V dropped 2 bases and J dropped 1; count of bases not matched to a gene: 2.

The chain combines TRBV5-5 with TRBJ1-1, with D perhaps matching TRBD1 (5 bases). Trimming pared 0 bases from V and 3 bases from J, leaving 12 bases between. The CDR3 contains 15 residues. Germline CDR1 and CDR2: SGHKS and YYEKEE (reference sequence). CDR3 region: CASSLVGHGDTEAFF. CDR3 in DNA: TGTGCCAGCAGCTTGGTTGGACATGGGGACACTGAAGCTTTCTTT.

This chain uses TRBV10-3 with TRBJ2-2, with D perhaps matching TRBD2 (6 bases). V was shortened by 4 bases and J by 1 base, with 13 bases between the two germline ends. CDR1 is ENHRY, CDR2 SYGVKD, per germline. The CDR3 contains 16 residues. CDR3 DNA sequence: TGTGCCATCAGTGGAAATAGCGGTGGGAACACCGGGGAGCTGTTTTTT. Amino acids: CAISGNSGGNTGELFF.

DNA for the CDR3: TGTGCCAGCAGCCCCCGAGCGACTCCGAATACGCAGTATTTT. This translates into CASSPRATPNTQYF. The rearrangement joins TRBV7-3 to TRBJ2-3; D remains ambiguous. Trimming took off 5 bases at V and 7 bases at J, with 16 bases between the two ends. Germline V gene lookup returns CDR1 SGHTA and CDR2 FQGTGA. This CDR3 has 14 amino acids.

The chain uses TRBV5-1 and TRBJ2-3, with a tentative D call TRBD2 (6 bases). Per the germline V gene, CDR1 is SGHRS and CDR2 is YFSETQ. V was trimmed by 4 bases and J by 2 bases, leaving 11 bases between them. This CDR3 spans 14 amino acids. DNA for the CDR3: TGCGCCAGCAGCGCCGGCGGGAACACAGATACGCAGTATTTT. Amino acids: CASSAGGNTDTQYF.

The chain links TRBV10-1 to TRBJ2-7, with TRBD2 matching 13 bases. Germline loops: CDR1 WNHNN, CDR2 SYGVQD (reference sequence). The CDR3 length is 16 residues. J gave up 2 bases and V 6 bases, and 7 bases lay outside the gene matches. The CDR3 DNA is TGCGCCAGCAGAGGCGGGACTAGCGGGATCACCTACGAGCAGTACTTC. Residues: CASRGGTSGITYEQYF.

CDR3 residues: CASSIQETQYF. CDR3 coding DNA: TGTGCCAGCAGCATCCAAGAGACCCAGTACTTC. V usage is TRBV7-2 and J usage is TRBJ2-5; no firm D call. Germline CDR1 SGHTA, CDR2 FQGNSA. Trimming cost V 5 bases and J 1 base, with 2 bases left between them. This CDR3 contains 11 residues.

Remarks on this clone: A junction end diverges from the germline sequence, so it may reflect a read error. The genes are TRBV7-8 and TRBJ2-7; 7 bases match TRBD1. CDR3 size: 12 residues. From germline, CDR1 is SGHVS and CDR2 FQNEAQ. The CDR3 nucleotides read TGTGCCAGCAGCTTTGCGACAGGGTTGTGGAACTTC. Protein: CASSFATGLWNF. Drawing the rest from reference TRBV7-8 and TRBJ2-7, the complete variable domain is GAGVSQSPRYKVAKRGQDVALRCDPISGHVSLFWYQQALGQGPEFLTYFQNEAQLDKSGLPSDRFFAERPEGSVSTLKIQRTQQEDSAVYLCASSFATGLWNFGPGTRLTVT.

The chain recombines TRBV4-3 with TRBJ2-7; 9 nucleotides match TRBD1. The CDR3 is made up of 16 amino acids. Germline lookup yields CDR1 LGHNA and CDR2 YSLEER. Unmatched junction bases numbered 7, after V lost 3 bases and J lost 1 base. In DNA, the CDR3 is TGCGCCAGCAGCCATACTTGGGACAGGGATTCCTACGAGCAGTACTTC. It codes for CASSHTWDRDSYEQYF.

The chain links TRBV25-1 to TRBJ2-7; 7 bases fit TRBD1. Per germline, CDR1 MGHDK and CDR2 SYGVNS. CDR3 length equals 15 residues. V lost 8 bases to trimming and J lost 4 bases; unmatched junction nucleotides: 14. The CDR3 sequence is CASSTGQVGSYEQYF. The CDR3 bases are TGTGCCAGCTCCACCGGACAGGTGGGGTCTTACGAGCAGTACTTC.

The rearrangement uses TRBV5-6 and TRBJ2-3; D ambiguous. Germline V gene lookup returns CDR1 SGHDT and CDR2 YYEEEE. The CDR3 is 15 amino acids. V was clipped by 2 bases and J by 1 base, with 11 bases between them. CDR3 nucleotide sequence: TGTGCCAGCAGCTTAGGATCGGTACGCACAGATACGCAGTATTTT. Its protein is CASSLGSVRTDTQYF.

The chain employs TRBV2 and TRBJ2-4; tentatively, D is TRBD2 (5 bases). V shed 4 bases and J shed 16 bases, with 17 bases lying between them. Germline CDR1 is SNHLY and CDR2 is FYNNEI. CDR3 length equals 12 residues. In nucleotides, the CDR3 is TGTGCCAGCAGTGTTCCCCCTGAGGGATCCTACTTC. Amino acid sequence: CASSVPPEGSYF.

This clone was seen only a few times. CDR3 DNA sequence: TGTGCCAGCAGTCCGGACACGGCGGTCCTCGGCTACACCTTC. Its protein is CASSPDTAVLGYTF. The J gene is TRBJ1-2, the V gene TRBV2, with D tentatively TRBD1 (5 bases). CDR1 is SNHLY, CDR2 FYNNEI, per germline. Trimming shortened V by 5 bases and J by 8 bases, and 18 bases separated the two germline ends. This CDR3 comprises 14 residues.

The V gene is TRBV6-6, the J gene TRBJ2-6; a weak D match, TRBD1 (5 bases). This CDR3 is 15 amino acids long. V shed 5 bases and J shed 4 bases, with 12 bases lying between them. Per germline, CDR1 MNHNY and CDR2 SVGAGI (reference sequence). DNA for the CDR3: TGTGCCAGCAGTCCGCAGGGTTTGGGGGCCAACGTCCTGACTTTC. Its translation is CASSPQGLGANVLTF.

The chain has TRBV7-2 and TRBJ2-2, with unresolved D. Germline V gene data show CDR1 as SGHTA and CDR2 as FQGNSA. The CDR3 has 13 residues. The V end lost 4 bases, the J end lost 9 bases, and 12 bases lay between the germline ends. In DNA form, the CDR3 reads TGTGCCAGCAGCTCAGCCTCGTTGAGGGAGCTGTTTTTT. It codes for CASSSASLRELFF.

The chain recombines TRBV27 with TRBJ1-5; TRBD1 is a possible D gene (6 bases). CDR1 and CDR2 (germline): MNHEY, SMNVEV (reference sequence). V was shortened by 5 bases and J by 0 bases, with 14 bases between the two germline ends. This CDR3 is 16 amino acids long. The CDR3 coding sequence is TGTGCCAGCAGTCCATGGACAGTTTATAGCAATCAGCCCCAGCATTTT. Translating it yields CASSPWTVYSNQPQHF.

A few counts support this clone. This chain joins TRBV15 and TRBJ2-3; 9 bases are a match to TRBD2. V shed 0 bases, J shed 7 bases, and the junction held 11 bases outside the gene matches. Germline CDR1 is LNHNV and CDR2 is YYDKDF (reference sequence). The CDR3 totals 17 residues. CDR3 sequence (DNA): TGTGCCACCAGCAGAGATCTGACTAGCGGTACGGCCAATACGCAGTATTTT. It yields the protein CATSRDLTSGTANTQYF.

The chain recombines TRBV27 with TRBJ1-1; 12 bases are a match to TRBD1. The CDR3 has 17 amino acids. The V gene end was trimmed by 7 bases and the J gene end by 0 bases; junction bases not matched to a gene: 9. The germline CDR1 and CDR2 sequences are MNHEY and SMNVEV (reference sequence). CDR3 sequence reads: CASISGQGAGMNTEAFF. Written as DNA, the CDR3 is TGTGCCAGCATTTCGGGACAGGGGGCTGGTATGAACACTGAAGCTTTCTTT.

The rearrangement joins TRBV10-3 to TRBJ2-4; possible D gene TRBD1, 6 bases. There are 16 residues in the CDR3. The V end lost 3 bases, the J end lost 2 bases, and 14 bases lay between the germline ends. CDR1 and CDR2 from the germline V gene are ENHRY and SYGVKD. CDR3 loop: CAISEPPGHTKNIQYF. CDR3 sequence (DNA): TGTGCCATCAGTGAACCCCCGGGACACACCAAAAACATTCAGTACTTC.

This chain uses TRBV7-3 with TRBJ2-7, with a tentative D call TRBD1 (6 bases). This CDR3 is 14 amino acids long. The V gene lost 0 bases and the J gene lost 3 bases, with 9 bases spanning the gap. The germline CDR1 and CDR2 sequences are SGHTA and FQGTGA. CDR3 nucleotides: TGTGCCAGCAGCTTAACACAGGGTGTCTACGAGCAGTACTTC. Encoded protein: CASSLTQGVYEQYF.